What follows describes a single T cell receptor beta chain. Antigen specificity is unknown. The record originates from a study of shared clonotypes between healthy human individuals. Germline CDR1 reads GTSNPN; CDR2 reads SVGIG (reference sequence). The junction had 14 bases not matched to a gene; V was cut back by 0 bases and J by 5 bases. The CDR3 consists of 17 residues. Study-level points and caveats: Estimated clonotype richness was generally higher in naive than memory subsets.

The assay ran at deep level. Sequencing was performed with immunoSEQ multiplex PCR; in TCRdb, only in-frame clones are kept and a portion is missing. The sample contains millions of clones, 85% to 95% of which appear only once. This TCR came from a man aged 18 to 30 in good health. Some clones in this sample may be carry-over from other donors' samples. This chain uses TRBV30 with TRBJ2-5, with 8 bases matching TRBD1. The sequencing input was naive CD4+ T cells from PBMCs. Indicated subset: CD45RA+ positively selected. In nucleotides, the CDR3 is TGTGCCTGGAGTGTAGGCCAGGGGGCTTTTGGCCGGGAGACCCAGTACTTC. Protein: CAWSVGQGAFGRETQYF.